The clone carrying this TCR beta chain was recorded a few times. Its antigen is unknown. Separation by sorting yielded CD4+ and CD8+ T cells from PBMCs. This CDR3 is built from 13 residues. The V and J ends lost 7 bases and 5 bases, in that order; junction bases with no gene match: 9. Germline CDR1 is SQVTM and CDR2 is ANQGSEA. The data originate from a study of CD8+ T cells in alopecia areata. Investigators isolated RNA and reverse transcribed it into cDNA to act as the sequencing template. Sequencing was performed with immunoSEQ multiplex PCR; in TCRdb, only in-frame clones are kept and a portion is missing. Of over 200,000 clones listed, 50% to 70% are singletons. General study points: An increase in clonality over normal scalp was evident in lesional scalp, especially alopecia totalis/universalis.

The sequenced sample was CD4+ T cells sorted from blood, obtained at week 0. The source is a human donor with alopecia areata. V usage is TRBV29-1 and J usage is TRBJ2-7; 9 bases fit TRBD1. CDR3 nucleotide sequence: TGCAGCGCCGGGCGGACAGGGGATAACGAGCAGTACTTC. Protein product: CSAGRTGDNEQYF.